This T cell receptor beta chain was sequenced in a study of technical replicates of blood from a few donors. The protocol was immunoSEQ multiplex PCR, while the TCRdb copy is restricted to in-frame clones and leaves out a portion. Counted here are 65,000 to 85,000 clones, approximately 90% occurring once; the ten biggest clones make up 0.25% to 0.35%. The V gene end was trimmed by 2 bases and the J gene end by 9 bases; junction bases not matched to a gene: 6. This CDR3 spans 13 amino acids. Germline lookup yields CDR1 MDHEN and CDR2 SYDVKM. The chain uses TRBV28 and TRBJ2-7, with TRBD1 identical over 8 bases. This receptor was identified in a human donor in good health. The sample consisted of T cells isolated from PBMCs. In DNA form, the CDR3 reads TGTGCCAGCAGTTTAGTCGGACAGGGCGCGCAGTACTTC. Translated, it gives CASSLVGQGAQYF.